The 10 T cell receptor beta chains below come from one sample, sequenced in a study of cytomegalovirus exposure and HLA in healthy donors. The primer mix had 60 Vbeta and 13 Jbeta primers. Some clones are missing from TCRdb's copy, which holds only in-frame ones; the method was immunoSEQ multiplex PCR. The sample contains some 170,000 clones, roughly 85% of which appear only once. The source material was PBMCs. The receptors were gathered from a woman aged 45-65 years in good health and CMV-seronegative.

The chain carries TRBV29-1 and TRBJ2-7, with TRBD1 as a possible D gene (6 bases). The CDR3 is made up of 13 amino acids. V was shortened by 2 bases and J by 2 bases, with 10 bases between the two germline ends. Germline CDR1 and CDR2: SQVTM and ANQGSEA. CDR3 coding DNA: TGCAGCGTTGAAAAGGACAGCACCTACGAGCAGTACTTC. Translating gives CSVEKDSTYEQYF.

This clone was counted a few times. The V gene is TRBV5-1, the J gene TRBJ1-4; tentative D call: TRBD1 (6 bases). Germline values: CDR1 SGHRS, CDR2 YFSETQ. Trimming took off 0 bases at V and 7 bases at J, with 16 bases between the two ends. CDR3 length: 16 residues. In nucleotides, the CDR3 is TGCGCCAGCAGCTTGGTCGCGGGGGACAACGCTGAAAAACTGTTTTTT. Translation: CASSLVAGDNAEKLFF.

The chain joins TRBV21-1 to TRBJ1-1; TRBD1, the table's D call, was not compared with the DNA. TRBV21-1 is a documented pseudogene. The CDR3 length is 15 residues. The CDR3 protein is CASSPQKGVDTEAFF. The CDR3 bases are TGTGCCAGCAGCCCTCAAAAAGGGGTAGACACTGAAGCTTTCTTT.

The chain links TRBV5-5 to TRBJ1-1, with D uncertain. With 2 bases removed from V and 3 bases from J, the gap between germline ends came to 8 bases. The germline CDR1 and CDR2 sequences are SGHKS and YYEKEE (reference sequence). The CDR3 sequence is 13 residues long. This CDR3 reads CASSFRSDTEAFF. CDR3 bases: TGTGCCAGCAGCTTTCGGTCGGACACTGAAGCTTTCTTT.

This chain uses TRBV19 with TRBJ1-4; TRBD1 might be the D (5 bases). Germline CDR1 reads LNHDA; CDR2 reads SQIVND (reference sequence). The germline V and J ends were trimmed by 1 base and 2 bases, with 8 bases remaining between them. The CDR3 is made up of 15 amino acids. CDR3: CASSIGQGTNEKLFF. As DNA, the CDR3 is TGTGCCAGTAGTATAGGTCAGGGTACTAATGAAAAACTGTTTTTT.

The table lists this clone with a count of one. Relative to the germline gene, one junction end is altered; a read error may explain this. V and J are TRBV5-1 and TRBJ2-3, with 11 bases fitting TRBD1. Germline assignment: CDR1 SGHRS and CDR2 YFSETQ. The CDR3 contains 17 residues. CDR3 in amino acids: CASNLGDRGSITDTQYF. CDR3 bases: TGCGCCAGCAACTTGGGGGACAGGGGGTCTATAACAGATACGCAGTATTTT. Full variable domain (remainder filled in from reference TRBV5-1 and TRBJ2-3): KAGVTQTPRYLIKTRGQQVTLSCSPISGHRSVSWYQQTPGQGLQFLFEYFSETQRNKGNFPGRFSGRQFSNSRSEMNVSTLELGDSALYLCASNLGDRGSITDTQYFGPGTRLTVL.

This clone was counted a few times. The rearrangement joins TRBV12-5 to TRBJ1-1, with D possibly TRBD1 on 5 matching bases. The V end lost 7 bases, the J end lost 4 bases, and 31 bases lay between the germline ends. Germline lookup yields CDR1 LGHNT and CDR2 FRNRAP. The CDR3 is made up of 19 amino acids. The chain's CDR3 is CASASGREAQGEGVTEAFF. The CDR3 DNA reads TGTGCTAGTGCGTCCGGGAGGGAGGCCCAGGGAGAGGGTGTCACTGAAGCTTTCTTT.

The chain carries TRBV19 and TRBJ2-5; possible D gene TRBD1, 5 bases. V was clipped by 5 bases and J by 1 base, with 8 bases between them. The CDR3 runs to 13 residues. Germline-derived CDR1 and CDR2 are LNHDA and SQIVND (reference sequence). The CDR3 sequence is CASSVRVQETQYF. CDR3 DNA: TGTGCCAGTAGTGTCAGGGTCCAAGAGACCCAGTACTTC.

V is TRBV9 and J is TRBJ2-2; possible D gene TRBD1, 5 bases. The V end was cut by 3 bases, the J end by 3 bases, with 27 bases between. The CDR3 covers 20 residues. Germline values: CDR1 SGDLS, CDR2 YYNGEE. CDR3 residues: CASSDKSGFSPGWDTGELFF. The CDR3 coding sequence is TGTGCCAGCAGCGACAAATCAGGGTTCTCCCCCGGATGGGACACCGGGGAGCTGTTTTTT.

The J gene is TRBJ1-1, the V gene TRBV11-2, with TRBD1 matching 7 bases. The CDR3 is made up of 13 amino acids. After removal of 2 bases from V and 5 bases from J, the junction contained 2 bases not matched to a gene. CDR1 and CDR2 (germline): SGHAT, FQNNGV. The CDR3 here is CASSLTGATEAFF. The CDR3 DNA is TGTGCCAGCAGCTTAACAGGGGCAACTGAAGCTTTCTTT.